The clone carrying this TCR beta chain has a handful of counts. The CDR3 spans 18 residues. Trimming removed 6 bases from V and 0 bases from J; junction bases left unmatched: 9. The V gene's germline CDR1 is LNHDA and CDR2 SQIVND (reference sequence). The data are from a study of OX40 agonist ivuxolimab in advanced cancers. About the study: Three patients, one with hepatocellular carcinoma and two with cutaneous melanoma, responded partially.

Generated by immunoSEQ multiplex PCR, the TCRdb table keeps only in-frame clones and is missing some. Altogether roughly 8,000 clones are present, roughly 73% being singletons, with the ten largest covering roughly three fifths. The receptor was derived from an adult with an advanced solid tumor such as melanoma, head and neck, liver or kidney cancer. The specimen was CD4+ or CD8+ T cells sorted from blood, collected in a trial of the OX40 agonist ivuxolimab. This chain joins TRBV19 and TRBJ2-6; TRBD1 aligns across 9 bases. The CDR3 DNA reads TGTGCCAGTAGCCCAACAGGGGGCCTTATCTCTGGGGCCAACGTCCTGACTTTC. This codes for CASSPTGGLISGANVLTF.